One sample yielded the 3 T cell receptor beta chains listed below, sequenced in a study of human T cells and chemical hapten exposure. TCRdb re-called the 5' RACE reads through MiXCR, storing one row per CDR3 protein. The sample lists about 80,000 distinct CDR3 sequences; approximately 16% were seen once. From whole blood left unfractionated, total RNA was extracted. These receptors originate from a female donor in good health.

In its sample, this clonotype was seen a few times. The V gene is TRBV18, the J gene TRBJ2-3, with D possibly being TRBD1 or TRBD2 (5 bases each). The length of the CDR3 is 16 residues. Germline V gene sequence: CDR1 KGHSH, CDR2 LQKENI. Trimming took 3 bases from V and 2 from J, leaving 15 bases between them. The CDR3, as DNA: TGTGCCAGCTCACCCATGGTCGGGGCCCCCACAGATACGCAGTATTTT. Translation: CASSPMVGAPTDTQYF. Full variable domain (missing parts from reference TRBV18 and TRBJ2-3): NAGVMQNPRHLVRRRGQEARLRCSPMKGHSHVYWYRQLPEEGLKFMVYLQKENIIDESGMPKERFSAEFPKEGPSILRIQQVVRGDSAAYFCASSPMVGAPTDTQYFGPGTRLTVL.

This clonotype was detected a few times. The chain uses TRBV7-2 and TRBJ2-5; the match to TRBD2 covers 10 bases. V lost 4 bases, J lost 5 bases, and 7 bases stayed unmatched. The CDR3 covers 15 residues. The germline gives CDR1 SGHTA, CDR2 FQGNSA. CDR3 amino acids: CASSSAGGPEETQYF. The CDR3 DNA is TGTGCCAGCAGCTCAGCGGGGGGGCCGGAGGAGACCCAGTACTTC.

The chain carries TRBV27 and TRBJ1-1; 7 nucleotides match TRBD1. Germline V gives CDR1 MNHEY, CDR2 SMNVEV (reference sequence). The V gene end was trimmed by 3 bases and the J gene end by 0 bases; junction bases not matched to a gene: 1. CDR3 length: 14 amino acids. The CDR3 region is CASSFDRVNTEAFF. The CDR3 nucleotides read TGTGCCAGCAGTTTTGACAGGGTGAACACTGAAGCTTTCTTT.